The present entry profiles one T cell receptor beta chain with its context. The antigen is not known. The CDR3 is 13 residues long. CDR1 is SGHRS and CDR2 is YFSETQ in the germline V gene. V gave up 6 bases and J gave up 4 bases, with 13 bases separating them. Profiled with immunoSEQ multiplex PCR; TCRdb holds only in-frame clones, not every one. The repertoire holds approximately 2.5 million clones, approximately 94% seen once, with around 0.4% in the top ten. These data originate in a study of shared clonotypes between healthy human individuals. Regarding the study as a whole: In general, naive subsets displayed greater estimated richness than memory subsets did.

Donors included only healthy HIV-negative adults lacking recent acute infections or vaccinations. Everyone who donated was a Caucasian adult who lived in Nashville, Tennessee. The source material was naive CD4+ T cells from PBMCs. Sample subset: CD45RA+ positively selected. The origin of this receptor is a man aged 18 to 35 in good health. Some clones in this sample may be carry-over from other donors' samples. The V gene is TRBV5-1, the J gene TRBJ2-5; the D is unclear. Here the CDR3 reads CASTFYGRETQYF. The CDR3 DNA is TGCGCCAGCACCTTTTACGGGCGAGAGACCCAGTACTTC.